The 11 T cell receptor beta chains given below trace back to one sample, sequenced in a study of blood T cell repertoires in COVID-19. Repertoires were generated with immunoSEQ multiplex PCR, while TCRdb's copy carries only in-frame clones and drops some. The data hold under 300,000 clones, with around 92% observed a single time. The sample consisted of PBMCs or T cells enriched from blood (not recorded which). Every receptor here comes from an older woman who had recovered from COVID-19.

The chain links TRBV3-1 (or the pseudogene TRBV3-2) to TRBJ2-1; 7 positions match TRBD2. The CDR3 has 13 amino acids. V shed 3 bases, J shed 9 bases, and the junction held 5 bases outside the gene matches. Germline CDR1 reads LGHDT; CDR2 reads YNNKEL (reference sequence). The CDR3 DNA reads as TGTGCCAGCAGCCACTCGGGGGGAGGTGAGCAGTTCTTC. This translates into CASSHSGGGEQFF.

Written as DNA, the CDR3 is TGTGCCAGCAGTTTGTGGAGAGAAGCTTTCTTT. The encoded protein is CASSLWREAFF. This sequence joins TRBV28 and TRBJ1-1; D not certain. V lost 3 bases, J lost 8 bases, and 7 bases lay in between. Germline V gene sequence: CDR1 MDHEN, CDR2 SYDVKM. The CDR3 runs to 11 residues.

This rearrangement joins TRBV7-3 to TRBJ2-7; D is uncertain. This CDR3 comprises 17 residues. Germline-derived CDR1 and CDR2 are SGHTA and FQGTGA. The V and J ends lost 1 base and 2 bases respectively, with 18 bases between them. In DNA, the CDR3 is TGTGCCAGCAGCTTAAGGCCCCTGGGCCGGCAGGCCTACGAGCAGTACTTC. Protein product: CASSLRPLGRQAYEQYF.

The CDR3 loop is CASSPRGIYNEQFF. The CDR3 bases are TGTGCCAGCAGCCCGAGGGGGATTTACAATGAGCAGTTCTTC. The genes are TRBV7-2 and TRBJ2-1; possible D gene TRBD1, 6 bases. V lost 5 bases and J 4 bases, leaving 12 bases between the germline ends. CDR3 length equals 14 residues. Germline CDR1 is SGHTA and CDR2 is FQGNSA.

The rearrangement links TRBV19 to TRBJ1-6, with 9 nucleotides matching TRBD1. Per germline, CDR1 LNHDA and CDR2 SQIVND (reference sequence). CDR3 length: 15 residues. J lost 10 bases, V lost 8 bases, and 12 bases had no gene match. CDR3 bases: TGTGCCAGTCAGCGACAGGGGGGAAGGCGGTCACCCCTCCACTTT. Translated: CASQRQGGRRSPLHF.

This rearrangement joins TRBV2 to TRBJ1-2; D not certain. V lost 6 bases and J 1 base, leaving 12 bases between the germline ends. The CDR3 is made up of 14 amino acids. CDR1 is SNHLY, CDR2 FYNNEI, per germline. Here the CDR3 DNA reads TGTGCCAGCAGCGCCCCCTCGGGTAACTATGGCTACACCTTC. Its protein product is CASSAPSGNYGYTF.

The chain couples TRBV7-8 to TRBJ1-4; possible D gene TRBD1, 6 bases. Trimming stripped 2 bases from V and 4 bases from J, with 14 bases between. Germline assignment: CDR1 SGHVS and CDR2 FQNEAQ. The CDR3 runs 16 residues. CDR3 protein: CASSLWRGQVNEKLFF. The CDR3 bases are TGTGCCAGCAGCTTATGGCGGGGGCAGGTTAATGAAAAACTGTTTTTT.

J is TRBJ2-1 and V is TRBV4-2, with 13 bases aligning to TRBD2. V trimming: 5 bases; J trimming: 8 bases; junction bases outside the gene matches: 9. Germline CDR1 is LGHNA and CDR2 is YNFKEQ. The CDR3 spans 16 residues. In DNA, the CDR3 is TGTGCCAGCAGCACTCACGGGACTAGCGGGAACTATGAGCAGTTCTTC. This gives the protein CASSTHGTSGNYEQFF.

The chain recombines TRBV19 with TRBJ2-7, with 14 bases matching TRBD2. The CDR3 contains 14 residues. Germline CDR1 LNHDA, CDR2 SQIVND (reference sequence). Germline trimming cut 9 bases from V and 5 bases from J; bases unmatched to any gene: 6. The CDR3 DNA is TGTGCCAGGAGACTAGCGGGAGGGCGTAACGAGCAGTACTTC. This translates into CARRLAGGRNEQYF.

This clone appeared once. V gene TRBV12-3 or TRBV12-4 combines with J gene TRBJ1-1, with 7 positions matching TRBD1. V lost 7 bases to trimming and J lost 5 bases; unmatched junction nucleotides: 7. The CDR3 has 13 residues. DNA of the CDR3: TGTGCCAGCACGCTACAGGGGAAAACTGAAGCTTTCTTT. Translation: CASTLQGKTEAFF.

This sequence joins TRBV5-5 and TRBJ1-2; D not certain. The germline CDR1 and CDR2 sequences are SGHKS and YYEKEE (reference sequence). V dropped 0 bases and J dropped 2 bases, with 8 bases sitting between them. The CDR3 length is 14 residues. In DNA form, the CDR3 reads TGTGCCAGCAGCTTGGACAGATCAAACTATGGCTACACCTTC. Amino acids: CASSLDRSNYGYTF.